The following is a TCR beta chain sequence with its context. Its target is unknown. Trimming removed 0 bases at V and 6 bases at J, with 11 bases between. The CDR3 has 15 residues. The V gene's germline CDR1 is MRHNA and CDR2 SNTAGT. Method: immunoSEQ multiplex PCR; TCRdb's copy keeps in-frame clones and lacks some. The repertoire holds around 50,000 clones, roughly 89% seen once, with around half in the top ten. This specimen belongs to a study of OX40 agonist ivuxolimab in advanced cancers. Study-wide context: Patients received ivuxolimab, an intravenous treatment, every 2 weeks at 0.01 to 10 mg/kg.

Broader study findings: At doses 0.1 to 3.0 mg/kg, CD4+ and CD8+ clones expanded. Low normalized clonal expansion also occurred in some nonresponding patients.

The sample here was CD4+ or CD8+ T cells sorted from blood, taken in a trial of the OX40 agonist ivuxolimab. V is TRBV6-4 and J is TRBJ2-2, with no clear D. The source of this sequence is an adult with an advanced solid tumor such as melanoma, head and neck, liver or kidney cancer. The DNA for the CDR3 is TGTGCCAGCAGTGACTCGAGAAGGGCGGCCGGGGAGCTGTTTTTT. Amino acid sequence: CASSDSRRAAGELFF.